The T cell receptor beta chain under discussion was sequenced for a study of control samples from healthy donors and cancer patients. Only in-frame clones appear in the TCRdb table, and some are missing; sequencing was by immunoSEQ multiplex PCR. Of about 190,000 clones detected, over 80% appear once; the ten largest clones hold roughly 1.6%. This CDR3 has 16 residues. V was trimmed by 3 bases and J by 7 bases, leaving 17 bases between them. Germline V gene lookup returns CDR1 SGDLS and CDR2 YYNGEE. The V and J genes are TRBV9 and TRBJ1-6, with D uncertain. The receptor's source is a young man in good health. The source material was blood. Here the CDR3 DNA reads TGTGCCAGCAGCGCTCGGAAGGGTGGAGGCAATTCACCCCTCCACTTT. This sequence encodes CASSARKGGGNSPLHF.